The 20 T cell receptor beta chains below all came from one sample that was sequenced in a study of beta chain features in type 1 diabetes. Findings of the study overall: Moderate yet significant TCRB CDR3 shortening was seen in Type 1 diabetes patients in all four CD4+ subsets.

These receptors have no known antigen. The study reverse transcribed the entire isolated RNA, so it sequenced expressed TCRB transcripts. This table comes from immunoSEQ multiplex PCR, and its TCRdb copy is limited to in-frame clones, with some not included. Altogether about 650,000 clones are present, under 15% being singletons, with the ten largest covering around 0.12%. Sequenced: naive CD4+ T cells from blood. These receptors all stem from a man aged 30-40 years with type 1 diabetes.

The CDR3 loop is CASSVGFTGELFF. The CDR3, as DNA: TGTGCCAGCAGTGTGGGATTCACCGGGGAGCTGTTTTTT. The gene calls are TRBV2 and TRBJ2-2; D uncertain. The CDR3 covers 13 residues. CDR1 is SNHLY and CDR2 is FYNNEI in the germline V gene. V lost 4 bases and J lost 4, with 7 bases in between.

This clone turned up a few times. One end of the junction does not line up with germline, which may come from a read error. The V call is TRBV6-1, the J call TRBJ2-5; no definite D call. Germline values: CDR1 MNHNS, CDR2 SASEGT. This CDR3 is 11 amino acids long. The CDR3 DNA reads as TGTGGCAGCGCTCTGGTAGAGACCCAGTACTTC. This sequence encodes CGSALVETQYF.

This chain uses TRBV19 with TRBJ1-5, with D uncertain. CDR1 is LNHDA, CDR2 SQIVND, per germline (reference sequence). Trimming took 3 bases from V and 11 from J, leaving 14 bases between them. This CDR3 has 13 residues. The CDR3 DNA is TGTGCCAGTAGTATCCCCGGTGACCGTGCCCAGCATTTT. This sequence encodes CASSIPGDRAQHF.

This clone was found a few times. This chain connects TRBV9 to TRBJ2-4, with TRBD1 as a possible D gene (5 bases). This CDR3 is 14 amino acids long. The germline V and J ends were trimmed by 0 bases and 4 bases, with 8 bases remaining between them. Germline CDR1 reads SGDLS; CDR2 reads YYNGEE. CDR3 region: CASSVGREKNIQYF. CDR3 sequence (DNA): TGTGCCAGCAGCGTAGGCAGGGAAAAAAACATTCAGTACTTC.

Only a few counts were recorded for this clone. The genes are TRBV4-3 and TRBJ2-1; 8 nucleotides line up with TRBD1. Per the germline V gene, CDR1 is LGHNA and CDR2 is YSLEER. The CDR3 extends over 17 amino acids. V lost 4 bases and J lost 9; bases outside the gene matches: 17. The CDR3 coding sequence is TGCGCCAGCAGCCTCCAGATTAGGGAACAGGGGGTAGGTGAGCAGTTCTTC. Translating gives CASSLQIREQGVGEQFF.

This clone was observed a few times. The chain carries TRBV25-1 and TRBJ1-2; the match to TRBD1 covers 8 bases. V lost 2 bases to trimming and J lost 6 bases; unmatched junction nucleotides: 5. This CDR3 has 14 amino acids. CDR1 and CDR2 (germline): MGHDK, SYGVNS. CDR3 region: CASSETGGSDGYTF. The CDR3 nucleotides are TGTGCCAGCAGTGAAACAGGGGGATCTGATGGCTACACCTTC.

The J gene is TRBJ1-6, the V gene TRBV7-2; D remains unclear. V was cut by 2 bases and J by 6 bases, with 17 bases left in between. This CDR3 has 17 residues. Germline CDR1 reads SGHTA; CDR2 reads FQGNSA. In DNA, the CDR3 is TGTGCCAGCAGCTTATCATCATTCAGACGGATTAATTCACCCCTCCACTTT. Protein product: CASSLSSFRRINSPLHF.

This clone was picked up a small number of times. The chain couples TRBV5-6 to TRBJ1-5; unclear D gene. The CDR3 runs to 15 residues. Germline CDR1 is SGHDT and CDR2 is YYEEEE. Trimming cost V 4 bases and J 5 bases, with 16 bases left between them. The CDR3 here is CASSRGGGWDQPQHF. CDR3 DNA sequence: TGTGCCAGCAGCCGCGGAGGAGGCTGGGATCAGCCCCAGCATTTT. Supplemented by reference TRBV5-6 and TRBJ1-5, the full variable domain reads DAGVTQSPTHLIKTRGQQVTLRCSPKSGHDTVSWYQQALGQGPQFIFQYYEEEERQRGNFPDRFSGHQFPNYSSELNVNALLLGDSALYLCASSRGGGWDQPQHFGDGTRLSIL.

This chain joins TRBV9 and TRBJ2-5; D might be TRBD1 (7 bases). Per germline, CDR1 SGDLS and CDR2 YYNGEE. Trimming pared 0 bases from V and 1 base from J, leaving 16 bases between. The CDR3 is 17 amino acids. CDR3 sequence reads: CASSVGGTVTSQETQYF. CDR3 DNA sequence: TGTGCCAGCAGCGTAGGGGGGACAGTGACTAGCCAAGAGACCCAGTACTTC. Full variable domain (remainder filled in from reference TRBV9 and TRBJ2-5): DSGVTQTPKHLITATGQRVTLRCSPRSGDLSVYWYQQSLDQGLQFLIQYYNGEERAKGNILERFSAQQFPDLHSELNLSSLELGDSALYFCASSVGGTVTSQETQYFGPGTRLLVL.

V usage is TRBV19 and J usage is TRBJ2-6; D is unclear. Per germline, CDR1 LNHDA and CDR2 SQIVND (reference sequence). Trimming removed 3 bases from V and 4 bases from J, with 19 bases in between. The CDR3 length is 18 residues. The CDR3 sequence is CASSIRQEPSAGANVLTF. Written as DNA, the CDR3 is TGTGCCAGTAGTATCCGCCAGGAACCTTCTGCCGGGGCCAACGTCCTGACTTTC.

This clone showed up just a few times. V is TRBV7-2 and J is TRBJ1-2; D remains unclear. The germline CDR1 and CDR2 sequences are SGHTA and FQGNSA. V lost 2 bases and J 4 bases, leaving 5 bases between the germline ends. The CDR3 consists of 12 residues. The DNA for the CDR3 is TGTGCCAGCAGCTTACGCAGCTATGGCTACACCTTC. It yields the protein CASSLRSYGYTF.

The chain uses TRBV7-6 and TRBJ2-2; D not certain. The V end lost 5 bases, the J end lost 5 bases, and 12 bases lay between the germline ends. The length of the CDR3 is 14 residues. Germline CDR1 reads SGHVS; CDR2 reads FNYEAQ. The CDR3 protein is CASSPLRLTGELFF. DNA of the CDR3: TGTGCCAGCAGCCCATTAAGGCTTACCGGGGAGCTGTTTTTT.

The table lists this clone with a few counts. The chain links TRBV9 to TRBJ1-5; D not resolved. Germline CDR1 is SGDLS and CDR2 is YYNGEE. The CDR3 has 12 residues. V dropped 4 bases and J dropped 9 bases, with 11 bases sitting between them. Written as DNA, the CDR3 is TGTGCCAGCAGCCACCCCGGAGGGCCCCAGCATTTT. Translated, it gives CASSHPGGPQHF.

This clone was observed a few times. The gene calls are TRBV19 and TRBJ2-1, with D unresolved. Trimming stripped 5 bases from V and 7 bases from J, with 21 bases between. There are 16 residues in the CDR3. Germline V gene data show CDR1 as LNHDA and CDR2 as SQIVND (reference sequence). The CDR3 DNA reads TGTGCCAGTAGTGCCCTCCGGATCCGATACACAAATGAGCAGTTCTTC. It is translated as CASSALRIRYTNEQFF.

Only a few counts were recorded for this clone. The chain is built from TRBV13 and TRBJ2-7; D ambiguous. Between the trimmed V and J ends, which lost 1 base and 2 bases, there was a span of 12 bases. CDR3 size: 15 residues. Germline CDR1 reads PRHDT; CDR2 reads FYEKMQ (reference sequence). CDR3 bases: TGTGCCAGCAGCTTAGCTTATTCCCGCACCTACGAGCAGTACTTC. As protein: CASSLAYSRTYEQYF. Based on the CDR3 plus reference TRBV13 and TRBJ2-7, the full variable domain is AAGVIQSPRHLIKEKRETATLKCYPIPRHDTVYWYQQGPGQDPQFLISFYEKMQSDKGSIPDRFSAQQFSDYHSELNMSSLELGDSALYFCASSLAYSRTYEQYFGPGTRLTVT.

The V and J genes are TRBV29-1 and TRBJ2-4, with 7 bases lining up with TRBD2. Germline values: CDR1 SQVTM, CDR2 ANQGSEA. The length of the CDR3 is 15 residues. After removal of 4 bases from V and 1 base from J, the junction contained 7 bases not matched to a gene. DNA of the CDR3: TGCAGCGTTGCGGGTATCGGGAGGGCCAAAAACATTCAGTACTTC. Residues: CSVAGIGRAKNIQYF.

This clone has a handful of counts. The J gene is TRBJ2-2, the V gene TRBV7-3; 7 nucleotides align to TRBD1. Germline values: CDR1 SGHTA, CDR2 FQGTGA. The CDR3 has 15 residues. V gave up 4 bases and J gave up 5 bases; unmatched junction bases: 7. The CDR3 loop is CASSSTGDGTGELFF. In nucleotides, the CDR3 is TGTGCCAGCAGCTCCACAGGGGATGGGACCGGGGAGCTGTTTTTT.

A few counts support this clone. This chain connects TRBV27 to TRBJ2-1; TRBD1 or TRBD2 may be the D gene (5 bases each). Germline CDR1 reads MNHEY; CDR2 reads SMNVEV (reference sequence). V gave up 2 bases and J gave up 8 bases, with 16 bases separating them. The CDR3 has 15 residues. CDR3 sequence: CASSLRAGSIHEQFF. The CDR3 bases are TGTGCCAGCAGTTTAAGGGCAGGGAGTATCCATGAGCAGTTCTTC.

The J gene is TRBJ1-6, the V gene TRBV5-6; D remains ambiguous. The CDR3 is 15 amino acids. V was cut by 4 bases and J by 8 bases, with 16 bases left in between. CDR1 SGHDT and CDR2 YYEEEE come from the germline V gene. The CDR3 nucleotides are TGTGCCAGCAGCCCTCGGGGTCCCGGGGATTCACCCCTCCACTTT. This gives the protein CASSPRGPGDSPLHF.

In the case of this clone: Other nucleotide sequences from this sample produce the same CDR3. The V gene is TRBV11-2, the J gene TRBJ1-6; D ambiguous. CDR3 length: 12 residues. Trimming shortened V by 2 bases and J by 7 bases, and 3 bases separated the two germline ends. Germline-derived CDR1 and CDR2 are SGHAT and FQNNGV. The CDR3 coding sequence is TGTGCCAGCAGCTTATCGAATTCACCCCTCCACTTT. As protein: CASSLSNSPLHF. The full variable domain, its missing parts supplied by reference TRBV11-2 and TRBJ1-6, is EAGVAQSPRYKIIEKRQSVAFWCNPISGHATLYWYQQILGQGPKLLIQFQNNGVVDDSQLPKDRFSAERLKGVDSTLKIQPAKLEDSAVYLCASSLSNSPLHFGNGTRLTVT.